A selection of T cell receptor beta chains follows, all from one sample in a study of T cells in Graves' hyperthyroidism and ophthalmopathy. TCRdb redid the calling of the multiplex PCR reads with MiXCR, one entry per CDR3 protein. The table records under 450,000 distinct CDR3 sequences, approximately 12% of them present only once. Sequencing used blood. These receptors were obtained from a man aged 30 to 39 with Graves' hyperthyroidism that later progressed to Graves' ophthalmopathy. CDR3s include the opening cysteine and the closing phenylalanine or tryptophan. Fields, in order: D gene, J gene, V gene, clone size, CDR3 DNA, CDR3 protein. The D gene is left open where the match is weak. Clone size appears in some rows only: once, few, many, or a class for an expanded clone.

NA TRBJ2-1 TRBV28 NA TGTGCCAGCAGTCCGAGACTTGATGAGCAGTTCTTC CASSPRLDEQFF
NA TRBJ2-7 TRBV7-9 many TGTGCCAGCACCTTGACCCCCAATTACGAGCAGTACTTC CASTLTPNYEQYF
TRBD1 TRBJ1-5 TRBV12-5 many TGTGCTAGCGCTGGACAGGGCAATCAGCCCCAGCATTTT CASAGQGNQPQHF
NA TRBJ1-2 TRBV20-1 many TGCAGTGCTAGTGCTGGGAGCTATGGCTACACCTTC CSASAGSYGYTF
NA TRBJ1-5 TRBV19 few TGTGCCAGTAGTATGGGGAGGTCGGTAGGCGAGCCCCAGCATTTT CASSMGRSVGEPQHF
NA TRBJ1-6 TRBV20-1 few TGCAGTGCTAGAGTGGTAGACTATAATTCACCCCTCCACTTT CSARVVDYNSPLHF
NA TRBJ1-4 TRBV11-2 NA TGTGCCAGCAGCCACCAGGCTGCAACTAATGAAAAACTGTTTTTT CASSHQAATNEKLFF
NA TRBJ2-3 TRBV20-1 NA TGCAGTGCTAGAGTAGGGGCGGGCACAGATACGCAGTATTTT CSARVGAGTDTQYF
TRBD1 TRBJ1-4 TRBV5-6 few TGTGCCAGCAGCTACCGGGACAGAAGGGAAAAACTGTTTTTT CASSYRDRREKLFF
NA TRBJ1-1 TRBV3-1 few TGTGCCAGCAGCCAAGAGGAGGGGTATGAAGCTTTCTTT CASSQEEGYEAFF
NA TRBJ1-2 TRBV12-3/TRBV12-4 few TGTGCCAGCAGTTTTGGAGGGAACGGCTACACCTTC CASSFGGNGYTF
NA TRBJ2-7 TRBV30 NA TGTGCCTGGAGCCAGGACAGCTCCTACGAGCAGTACTTC CAWSQDSSYEQYF
NA TRBJ1-3 TRBV20-1 NA TGCAGTGCTAGATCCAGGGTAGCCCCCGGAAACACCATATATTTT CSARSRVAPGNTIYF
TRBD2 TRBJ2-7 TRBV20-1 many TGCAGTACCTCCTCCGCCGGGACTAGCGGGGGTTACGAGCAGTACTTC CSTSSAGTSGGYEQYF
NA TRBJ2-1 TRBV5-1 NA TGCGCCAGCAGCTTGGTAGGGGGGGGCAATGAGCAGTTCTTC CASSLVGGGNEQFF
NA TRBJ2-1 TRBV6-1 few TGTGCCAGCAGGCGGCTCTCCTACAATGAGCAGTTCTTC CASRRLSYNEQFF
TRBD2 TRBJ2-2 TRBV3-1 few TGTGCCAGCAGCCGGACTAGCGGGGGACAACGTGGGGAGCTGTTTTTT CASSRTSGGQRGELFF
NA TRBJ2-2 TRBV3-1 many TGTGCCAGCAGCCAAGATTCCGGGGAGCTGTTTTTT CASSQDSGELFF
NA TRBJ1-1 TRBV2 NA TGTGCCAGCAGTGGTACACGTAACACTGAAGCTTTCTTT CASSGTRNTEAFF
NA TRBJ1-3 TRBV7-2 few TGTGCCAGCACCCGGGGAAGCTCTGGAAACACCATATATTTT CASTRGSSGNTIYF
TRBD2 TRBJ2-5 TRBV7-9 many TGTGCCAGCAGCTTAGGTTTGCGGGGGGGCCGCCGAGAGACCCAGTACTTC CASSLGLRGGRRETQYF
NA TRBJ2-1 TRBV11-3 few TGTGCCAGCAGTCCCCTCGGGGGTGTGGTGGAGCAGTTCTTC CASSPLGGVVEQFF
TRBD2 TRBJ2-1 TRBV4-1 many TGCGCCAGCAGCCGGGACTATGACAATGAGCAGTTCTTC CASSRDYDNEQFF
TRBD2 TRBJ2-5 TRBV7-9 many TGTGCCAGCAGCTCCGGGACTAGCGGACAAGAGACCCAGTACTTC CASSSGTSGQETQYF
TRBD1 TRBJ2-7 TRBV20-1 NA TGCAGCTCAGGACAGGGTACCTACGAGCAGTACTTC CSSGQGTYEQYF
NA TRBJ1-1 TRBV12-3/TRBV12-4 many TGTGCCAGCAGTTTACCAGGGTGGACTGAAGCTTTCTTT CASSLPGWTEAFF
NA TRBJ1-5 TRBV20-1 many TGCAGTGCAGATGGGCATCCCCAGCATTTT CSADGHPQHF
NA TRBJ2-7 TRBV20-1 few TGCAGTGCTAGAGAGTGGCAGGGCAAAACCCCCTACGAGCAGTACTTC CSAREWQGKTPYEQYF
TRBD2 TRBJ2-5 TRBV14 many TGTGCCAGCAGCCAAGTCCGACTAGCGGGGACGGAGACCCAGTACTTC CASSQVRLAGTETQYF
NA TRBJ2-3 TRBV2 many TGTGCCAGCAGGTCGGCTAGCTCTAGCACAGATACGCAGTATTTT CASRSASSSTDTQYF
NA TRBJ1-2 TRBV29-1 NA TGCAGCGTTGATCAGGGTGACTATGGCTACACCTTC CSVDQGDYGYTF
NA TRBJ2-2 TRBV30 many TGTGCCTGGGGACACTCGAACACCGGGGAGCTGTTTTTT CAWGHSNTGELFF
NA TRBJ1-1 TRBV10-3 many TGTGCCATCAGTGGGTCGGTGAACACTGAAGCTTTCTTT CAISGSVNTEAFF
TRBD1 TRBJ1-5 TRBV30 NA TGTGCCTGGGGCTCTCCGGGACAGGGCAATCAGCCCCAGCATTTT CAWGSPGQGNQPQHF
NA TRBJ2-2 TRBV29-1 NA TGCAGCGTTAATCCCTTCGGAACCGGGGAGCTGTTTTTT CSVNPFGTGELFF
TRBD2 TRBJ2-3 TRBV28 many TGTGCCAGCAGTCTAGGGAGCGGGGTGACAGATACGCAGTATTTT CASSLGSGVTDTQYF
NA TRBJ2-7 TRBV10-3 few TGTGCCATCAGTGAGGGTCTGACAGTGAGGGGTGAGCAGTACTTC CAISEGLTVRGEQYF
NA TRBJ2-5 TRBV4-1 NA TGCGCCAGCAGCCAAGGAGGGAATTCGTTTTCGGGGGAGACCCAGTACTTC CASSQGGNSFSGETQYF
NA TRBJ2-7 TRBV12-3/TRBV12-4 NA TGTGCCAGCAGTCTCCCTGGGCAGTCAGCCGAGCAGTACTTC CASSLPGQSAEQYF
NA TRBJ2-3 TRBV6-1 NA TGTGCCAGCAGTGAAGTGCCAGGGAGCCCGTTGCAGTATTTT CASSEVPGSPLQYF
NA TRBJ1-5 TRBV5-1 NA TGCGCCAGCAGCTTGGACGACACCGGCAATCAGCCCCAGCATTTT CASSLDDTGNQPQHF
NA TRBJ2-7 TRBV20-1 NA TGCAGTGCGAGGGGCTACGAGCAGTACTTC CSARGYEQYF
TRBD1 TRBJ2-6 TRBV5-5 NA TGTGCCAGCAGCCAGGACAGGACTGGGGCCAACGTCCTGACTTTC CASSQDRTGANVLTF
NA TRBJ1-4 TRBV12-3/TRBV12-4 many TGTGCCAGCAGTTTTGGGAATGAAAAACTGTTTTTT CASSFGNEKLFF
NA TRBJ2-7 TRBV28 many TGTGCCAGCACCCCGTATGGATCCTACGAGCAGTACTTC CASTPYGSYEQYF
NA TRBJ2-6 TRBV4-1 NA TGCGCCAGCAGCCAAGGAGGCAGGGGGGTATCTGGGGCCAACGTCCTGACTTTC CASSQGGRGVSGANVLTF
NA TRBJ2-1 TRBV9 few TGTGCCAGCAGTGGGGGTAGCCCCTACAATGAGCAGTTCTTC CASSGGSPYNEQFF
NA TRBJ2-7 TRBV20-1 many TGCAGTGCAGCCTCTGGTGGGTACGAGCAGTACTTC CSAASGGYEQYF
NA TRBJ1-4 TRBV5-1 NA TGCGCCAGCACAAGAGACAGCACGGCGAATGAAAAACTGTTTTTT CASTRDSTANEKLFF
TRBD1 TRBJ1-4 TRBV6-5 many TGTGCCAGCAGTTACGGGACAGGGCTGGGGGAAAAACTGTTTTTT CASSYGTGLGEKLFF
TRBD2 TRBJ2-1 TRBV5-1 many TGCGCCAGCAGCGATTTAGCGGGGAGAGATGAGCAGTTCTTC CASSDLAGRDEQFF
TRBD1 TRBJ1-1 TRBV20-1 many TGCAGTGCAAAGACAGGGGGTGGATCTGAAGCTTTCTTT CSAKTGGGSEAFF
NA TRBJ1-1 TRBV2 many TGTGCCAGCAGTGAGCCGGTAGGACTGAACACTGAAGCTTTCTTT CASSEPVGLNTEAFF
NA TRBJ1-1 TRBV28 few TGTGCCAGCAGCCCATCTCGGAGGACAGAGGTCACTGAAGCTTTCTTT CASSPSRRTEVTEAFF
NA TRBJ1-6 TRBV4-2 NA TGTGCCAGCAGCCAAATTCGAGGAACCCTCCACTTT CASSQIRGTLHF